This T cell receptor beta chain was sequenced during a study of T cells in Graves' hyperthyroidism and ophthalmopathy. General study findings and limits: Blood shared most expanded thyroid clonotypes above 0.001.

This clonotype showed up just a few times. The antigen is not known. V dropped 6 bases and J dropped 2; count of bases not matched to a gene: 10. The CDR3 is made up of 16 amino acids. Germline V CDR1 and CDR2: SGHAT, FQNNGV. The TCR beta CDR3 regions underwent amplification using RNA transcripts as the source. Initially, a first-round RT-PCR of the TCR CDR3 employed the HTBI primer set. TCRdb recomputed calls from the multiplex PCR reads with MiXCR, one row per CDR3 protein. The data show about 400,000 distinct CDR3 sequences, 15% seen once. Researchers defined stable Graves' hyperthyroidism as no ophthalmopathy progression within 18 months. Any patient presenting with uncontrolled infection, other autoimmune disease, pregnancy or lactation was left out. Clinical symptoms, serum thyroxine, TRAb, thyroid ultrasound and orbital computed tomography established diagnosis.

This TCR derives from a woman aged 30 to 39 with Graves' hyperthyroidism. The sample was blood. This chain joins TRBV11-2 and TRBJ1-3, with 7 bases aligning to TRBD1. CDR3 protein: CASSLRGPGAGNTIYF. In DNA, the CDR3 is TGTGCCAGCAGTCTTAGGGGGCCGGGGGCTGGAAACACCATATATTTT.